What follows is one T cell receptor (beta chain) and its context. The data originate from a study of blood T cell repertoires in COVID-19. Overall study context: Collection of acute and convalescent COVID-19 samples took place in the United States, Italy and Spain. In each case, the material was cDNA or gDNA derived from T cells, B-cell-depleted T cells, or PBMCs.

Assay: immunoSEQ multiplex PCR; the TCRdb copy retains only in-frame clones and omits some. The table has 110,000 or so clones, 88% seen once; the top ten hold 8% to 8.5%. The V gene lost 3 bases and the J gene lost 5 bases, with 10 bases spanning the gap. The CDR3 covers 13 residues. Germline V lookup: CDR1 SEHNR, CDR2 FQNEAQ (reference sequence). The TCR comes from an older woman who had recovered from COVID-19. Specimen: peripheral blood. V gene TRBV7-9 combines with J gene TRBJ2-5, with a possible D match to TRBD2 (6 bases). CDR3 in DNA: TGTGCCAGCAGCTTTTCTGGGAGGGAGACCCAGTACTTC. The encoded protein is CASSFSGRETQYF.